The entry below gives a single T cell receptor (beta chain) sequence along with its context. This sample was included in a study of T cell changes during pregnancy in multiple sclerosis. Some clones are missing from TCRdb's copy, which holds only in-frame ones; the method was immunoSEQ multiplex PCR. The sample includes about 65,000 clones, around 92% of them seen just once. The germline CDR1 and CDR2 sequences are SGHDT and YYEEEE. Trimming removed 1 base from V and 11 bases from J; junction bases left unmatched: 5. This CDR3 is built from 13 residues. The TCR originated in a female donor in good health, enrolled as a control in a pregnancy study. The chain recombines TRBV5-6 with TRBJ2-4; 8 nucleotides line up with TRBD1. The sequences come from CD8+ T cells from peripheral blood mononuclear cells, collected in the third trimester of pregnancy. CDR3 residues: CASSLNGQGLQYF. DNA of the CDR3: TGTGCCAGCAGCTTGAATGGACAGGGCCTTCAGTACTTC.